One sample yielded the 28 T cell receptor beta chains listed below, sequenced in a study of blood T cell repertoires in COVID-19. Sequenced by immunoSEQ multiplex PCR; TCRdb stores in-frame clones only, minus some. In the table there are about 330,000 clones, over 80% of which are singletons. Sequencing input: PBMCs or T cells enriched from blood (not recorded which). Receptors originate from a young man who had recovered from COVID-19.

Only one count was recorded for this clone. The chain uses TRBV5-1 and TRBJ1-4; a possible D gene is TRBD1 (5 bases). CDR3 length: 17 amino acids. V dropped 0 bases and J dropped 3 bases, with 15 bases sitting between them. Germline V CDR1 and CDR2: SGHRS, YFSETQ. CDR3 sequence reads: CASSLVGRSGSNEKLFF. CDR3 coding DNA: TGCGCCAGCAGCTTGGTGGGGCGGTCTGGGTCTAATGAAAAACTGTTTTTT.

Regarding this clone: At one end, the junction sequence differs from germline, possibly due to a read error. The rearrangement uses TRBV15 and TRBJ2-1; TRBD1 matches 7 bases. The length of the CDR3 is 12 residues. Germline V gene data show CDR1 as LNHNV and CDR2 as YYDKDF (reference sequence). For the CDR3, the DNA is TGTGCCACCAGCAGAGATTGGGGACAGTGGCTCTTC. Its protein product is CATSRDWGQWLF.

Only one count was recorded for this clone. The V call is TRBV27, the J call TRBJ2-7; the match to TRBD1 covers 11 bases. The V segment lost 5 bases and the J segment 5 bases; nucleotides outside the gene matches: 8. Germline values: CDR1 MNHEY, CDR2 SMNVEV (reference sequence). The length of the CDR3 is 15 residues. The DNA of the CDR3 is TGTGCCAGCAGTCAAGGGACAGGGGGATACCACGAGCAGTACTTC. Its protein product is CASSQGTGGYHEQYF.

The DNA for the CDR3 is TGTGCCAGCAGCTCTACGGGCCTCAGGGCCGGACGTGAAAAACTGTTTTTT. Translation gives CASSSTGLRAGREKLFF. V and J are TRBV7-9 and TRBJ1-4; tentative D call: TRBD1 (5 bases). Germline lookup yields CDR1 SEHNR and CDR2 FQNEAQ (reference sequence). V shed 4 bases and J shed 7 bases, with 22 bases lying between them. CDR3 size: 17 residues.

The chain employs TRBV27 and TRBJ1-6, with no clear D. The V gene's germline CDR1 is MNHEY and CDR2 SMNVEV (reference sequence). The CDR3 length is 15 residues. Trimming shortened V by 4 bases and J by 10 bases, and 17 bases separated the two germline ends. This CDR3 is CASSSTGRLRSPLHF. The CDR3 DNA sequence: TGTGCCAGCAGTTCTACCGGGCGACTAAGGTCACCCCTCCACTTT.

The chain links TRBV28 to TRBJ1-1; tentatively, D is TRBD1 (5 bases). Germline V gene sequence: CDR1 MDHEN, CDR2 SYDVKM. CDR3 length: 14 amino acids. V dropped 7 bases and J dropped 2 bases, with 14 bases sitting between them. The CDR3 region is CASINRGDNTEAFF. The CDR3 DNA is TGTGCCAGCATCAACCGGGGGGATAACACTGAAGCTTTCTTT.

The chain's CDR3 is CASSSRTIKNIQYF. The CDR3 DNA sequence: TGTGCCAGCAGCTCCCGGACAATTAAAAACATTCAGTACTTC. The chain is built from TRBV7-9 and TRBJ2-4; TRBD1 might be the D (5 bases). This CDR3 has 14 residues. Germline V gene data show CDR1 as SEHNR and CDR2 as FQNEAQ (reference sequence). The germline V and J ends were trimmed by 4 bases and 4 bases, with 11 bases remaining between them.

The chain recombines TRBV10-3 with TRBJ2-3; possibly TRBD1 for D (5 bases). There are 14 residues in the CDR3. V was shortened by 3 bases and J by 3 bases, with 10 bases between the two germline ends. The germline CDR1 and CDR2 sequences are ENHRY and SYGVKD. The CDR3 nucleotides read TGTGCCATCAGTGACCCCGCAGGGACAGATACGCAGTATTTT. Protein product: CAISDPAGTDTQYF.

J is TRBJ1-5 and V is TRBV3-1 (or the pseudogene TRBV3-2); D is uncertain. V lost 4 bases and J 3 bases, leaving 10 bases between the germline ends. Germline V lookup: CDR1 LGHDT, CDR2 YNNKEL (reference sequence). The length of the CDR3 is 14 residues. For the CDR3, the DNA is TGTGCCAGCAGCCCCCAGGATGTCAATCAGCCCCAGCATTTT. Residues: CASSPQDVNQPQHF.

The chain has TRBV6-5 and TRBJ1-2; 7 nucleotides agree with TRBD1. V lost 5 bases to trimming and J lost 8 bases; unmatched junction nucleotides: 14. This CDR3 has 15 amino acids. The germline V gene encodes CDR1 MNHEY and CDR2 SVGAGI. CDR3 nucleotides: TGTGCCAGCAGTCCCGTCCAGGGGGTAAGGGTCGGCTACACCTTC. Translating gives CASSPVQGVRVGYTF.

The chain carries TRBV28 and TRBJ1-5; the D is unclear. Looked up from germline, CDR1 is MDHEN and CDR2 is SYDVKM. This CDR3 region has 15 residues. Trimming took off 8 bases at V and 1 base at J, with 15 bases between the two ends. In DNA, the CDR3 is TGTGCCAGCCGTTCATGGGCTTTCAGCAATCAGCCCCAGCATTTT. It encodes CASRSWAFSNQPQHF. The variable domain in full, with the rest retrieved from reference TRBV28 and TRBJ1-5, is DVKVTQSSRYLVKRTGEKVFLECVQDMDHENMFWYRQDPGLGLRLIYFSYDVKMKEKGDIPEGYSVSREKKERFSLILESASTNQTSMYLCASRSWAFSNQPQHFGDGTRLSIL.

The chain combines TRBV5-4 with TRBJ2-2; 13 nucleotides agree with TRBD2. Per germline, CDR1 SGHNT and CDR2 YYREEE (reference sequence). The CDR3 loop spans 17 amino acids. V was pared by 4 bases and J by 1 base, with 4 bases of the junction left unmatched. For the CDR3, the DNA is TGTGCCAGCAGCCTGTGGACTAGCGGGGGGAACACCGGGGAGCTGTTTTTT. Encoded protein: CASSLWTSGGNTGELFF.

V usage is TRBV21-1 and J usage is TRBJ2-1; the table gives TRBD2 as D, unverified against the DNA. TRBV21-1 is termed a pseudogene. The CDR3 has 17 amino acids. The CDR3 DNA reads as TGTGCCAGCAGCAAAAAGCGGGGGTCCAGCTCCTACAATGAGCAGTTCTTC. Translation gives CASSKKRGSSSYNEQFF.

The J gene is TRBJ2-5, the V gene TRBV28, with D possibly being TRBD1 (5 bases). CDR1 is MDHEN, CDR2 SYDVKM, per germline. The CDR3 sequence is 15 residues long. Trimming stripped 6 bases from V and 5 bases from J, with 19 bases between. The CDR3 sequence: CASSPSGAGMETQYF. DNA of the CDR3: TGTGCCAGCAGCCCTAGTGGGGCAGGGATGGAGACCCAGTACTTC.

V and J are TRBV2 and TRBJ1-4, with TRBD1 as a possible D gene (5 bases). Between the trimmed V and J ends, which lost 11 bases and 8 bases, there was a span of 18 bases. Germline assignment: CDR1 SNHLY and CDR2 FYNNEI. CDR3 length: 13 residues. The CDR3 is CAGHRTSGEKLFF. In DNA, the CDR3 is TGTGCCGGCCACAGGACCTCTGGAGAAAAACTGTTTTTT. The whole variable domain, remainder taken from reference TRBV2 and TRBJ1-4, is EPEVTQTPSHQVTQMGQEVILRCVPISNHLYFYWYRQILGQKVEFLVSFYNNEISEKSEIFDDQFSVERPDGSNFTLKIRSTKLEDSAMYFCAGHRTSGEKLFFGSGTQLSVL.

The chain links TRBV3-1 (or the pseudogene TRBV3-2) to TRBJ1-2; the D is unclear. The V and J ends lost 4 bases and 0 bases respectively, with 12 bases between them. The germline V gene encodes CDR1 LGHDT and CDR2 YNNKEL (reference sequence). CDR3 length: 15 residues. Here the CDR3 reads CASSRNWQTNYGYTF. CDR3 coding DNA: TGTGCCAGCAGCCGCAATTGGCAGACTAACTATGGCTACACCTTC.

V gene TRBV28 combines with J gene TRBJ2-7; D perhaps matches TRBD1 (6 bases). The CDR3 extends over 13 amino acids. With 5 bases removed from V and 6 bases from J, the gap between germline ends came to 14 bases. Per germline, CDR1 MDHEN and CDR2 SYDVKM. The CDR3 DNA sequence: TGTGCCAGCAGTCCGCAGGGGTTGGGCGAGCAGTACTTC. It yields the protein CASSPQGLGEQYF. Drawing the rest from reference TRBV28 and TRBJ2-7, the complete variable domain is DVKVTQSSRYLVKRTGEKVFLECVQDMDHENMFWYRQDPGLGLRLIYFSYDVKMKEKGDIPEGYSVSREKKERFSLILESASTNQTSMYLCASSPQGLGEQYFGPGTRLTVT.

Only a few counts were recorded for this clone. The chain combines TRBV7-3 with TRBJ1-1, with D maybe TRBD1 (6 bases). CDR1 is SGHTA and CDR2 is FQGTGA in the germline V gene. The length of the CDR3 is 15 residues. V dropped 1 base and J dropped 4 bases, with 13 bases sitting between them. Here the CDR3 reads CASSLKSAGATEAFF. The CDR3 bases are TGTGCCAGCAGCTTAAAATCAGCGGGGGCCACTGAAGCTTTCTTT. The full variable domain, its missing parts supplied by reference TRBV7-3 and TRBJ1-1, is GAGVSQTPSNKVTEKGKYVELRCDPISGHTALYWYRQSLGQGPEFLIYFQGTGAADDSGLPNDRFFAVRPEGSVSTLKIQRTERGDSAVYLCASSLKSAGATEAFFGQGTRLTVV.

V gene TRBV13 combines with J gene TRBJ2-7; TRBD2 matches at 8 bases. Germline CDR1 PRHDT, CDR2 FYEKMQ (reference sequence). There are 15 residues in the CDR3. V was pared by 1 base and J by 2 bases, with 4 bases of the junction left unmatched. As DNA, the CDR3 is TGTGCCAGCAGCTTAGACGCGGGGGGCCCCTACGAGCAGTACTTC. As protein: CASSLDAGGPYEQYF.

This chain connects TRBV28 to TRBJ2-7, with D tentatively TRBD2 (6 bases). The length of the CDR3 is 16 residues. CDR1 is MDHEN and CDR2 is SYDVKM in the germline V gene. Deletions cut 6 bases from V and 0 bases from J, with 18 bases between. The DNA for the CDR3 is TGTGCCAGCAGCCCATGGCGCGGGGACGGCTCCTACGAGCAGTACTTC. Translating it yields CASSPWRGDGSYEQYF.

The chain carries TRBV5-1 and TRBJ2-2; D is perhaps TRBD1 (6 bases). Trimming left V 8 bases short and J 6 bases short, with 11 bases between. The germline CDR1 and CDR2 sequences are SGHRS and YFSETQ. The CDR3 has 12 amino acids. This CDR3 is CASATGAGELFF. CDR3 nucleotides: TGCGCCAGTGCGACAGGAGCCGGGGAGCTGTTTTTT. Full variable domain (outside the CDR3, taken from reference TRBV5-1 and TRBJ2-2): KAGVTQTPRYLIKTRGQQVTLSCSPISGHRSVSWYQQTPGQGLQFLFEYFSETQRNKGNFPGRFSGRQFSNSRSEMNVSTLELGDSALYLCASATGAGELFFGEGSRLTVL.

The chain uses TRBV5-1 and TRBJ1-6, with D possibly TRBD1 on 6 matching bases. Germline V CDR1 and CDR2: SGHRS, YFSETQ. The CDR3 runs 15 residues. Trimming left V 1 base short and J 4 bases short, with 9 bases between. CDR3 loop: CASSLSQGYNSPLHF. The CDR3 coding sequence is TGCGCCAGCAGCTTGAGTCAGGGGTATAATTCACCCCTCCACTTT.

V is TRBV3-1 (or the pseudogene TRBV3-2) and J is TRBJ2-3; D may be TRBD1 (6 bases). V was shortened by 1 base and J by 2 bases, with 10 bases between the two germline ends. The germline gives CDR1 LGHDT, CDR2 YNNKEL (reference sequence). This CDR3 is 15 amino acids long. The CDR3 DNA sequence: TGTGCCAGCAGCCAAGTCGGGACAATCACAGATACGCAGTATTTT. Translation: CASSQVGTITDTQYF.

The rearrangement joins TRBV6-5 to TRBJ1-2; TRBD1 matches at 7 bases. Germline CDR1 is MNHEY and CDR2 is SVGAGI. The CDR3 is made up of 15 amino acids. The J segment lost 4 bases and the V segment lost 3 bases, leaving 8 bases of the junction unmatched. The CDR3 nucleotides read TGTGCCAGCAGTTATAATCCCGGGACAGCCTATGGCTACACCTTC. Encoded protein: CASSYNPGTAYGYTF.

The chain employs TRBV9 and TRBJ1-3; 8 bases match TRBD1. This CDR3 contains 16 residues. CDR1 and CDR2 (germline): SGDLS, YYNGEE. The trim removed 3 bases at V and 0 bases at J, leaving 5 bases unmatched. The CDR3 sequence is CASSATGDYSGNTIYF. CDR3 coding DNA: TGTGCCAGCAGCGCGACAGGGGACTACTCTGGAAACACCATATATTTT.

CDR3 nucleotides: TGTGCCAGCAGCCGAACTAGCGGGGGGGACTCCTACGAGCAGTACTTC. This encodes CASSRTSGGDSYEQYF. The rearrangement links TRBV3-1 (or the pseudogene TRBV3-2) to TRBJ2-7, with 13 bases aligning to TRBD2. The CDR3 loop spans 16 amino acids. Germline-derived CDR1 and CDR2 are LGHDT and YNNKEL (reference sequence). The J segment lost 0 bases and the V segment lost 4 bases, leaving 3 bases of the junction unmatched.

The J gene is TRBJ2-5, the V gene TRBV5-6; TRBD2 agrees at 9 bases. CDR3 length: 15 residues. Germline CDR1 reads SGHDT; CDR2 reads YYEEEE. J lost 2 bases, V lost 4 bases, and 6 bases had no gene match. DNA for the CDR3: TGTGCCAGCAGCACAGCGGGGGGTGCTCAAGAGACCCAGTACTTC. The encoded protein is CASSTAGGAQETQYF.

This chain joins TRBV7-8 and TRBJ2-7, with 7 bases matching TRBD2. CDR3 size: 15 residues. V was pared by 5 bases and J by 2 bases, with 9 bases of the junction left unmatched. Germline CDR1 and CDR2: SGHVS and FQNEAQ. CDR3 sequence (DNA): TGTGCCAGCAGCCCAGCGGGGCATACTACCTACGAGCAGTACTTC. Encoded protein: CASSPAGHTTYEQYF. Drawing the rest from reference TRBV7-8 and TRBJ2-7, the complete variable domain is GAGVSQSPRYKVAKRGQDVALRCDPISGHVSLFWYQQALGQGPEFLTYFQNEAQLDKSGLPSDRFFAERPEGSVSTLKIQRTQQEDSAVYLCASSPAGHTTYEQYFGPGTRLTVT.